One sample yielded the 8 T cell receptor beta chains listed below, sequenced in a study of early T cells in non-severe SARS-CoV-2 infection. TCRdb reprocessed the 5' RACE reads with MiXCR, giving one entry per CDR3 protein. The sample records about 61,000 distinct CDR3 sequences, 11% being singletons. The source material was whole blood. Source of these receptors: an adult who was a healthcare worker with PCR-confirmed SARS-CoV-2 infection or an uninfected control (not recorded which).

This clonotype occurred a few times. The V gene is TRBV6-1, the J gene TRBJ1-2; D is perhaps TRBD1 (6 bases). CDR1 and CDR2 from the germline V gene are MNHNS and SASEGT. This CDR3 has 15 residues. With 8 bases removed from V and 8 bases from J, the gap between germline ends came to 24 bases. The CDR3 nucleotides are TGTGCCAGCCTTACAGGGACCGGTCGAACGTACGGCTACACCTTC. It is translated as CASLTGTGRTYGYTF.

The chain employs TRBV5-1 and TRBJ2-7; weak D call: TRBD1 (5 bases). In germline, CDR1 is SGHRS, CDR2 YFSETQ. The CDR3 runs 17 residues. The V end was cut by 0 bases, the J end by 3 bases, with 19 bases between. The DNA of the CDR3 is TGCGCCAGCAGCTTGGTATTGGATGCAGGGCCAAACTACGAGCAGTACTTC. Translating gives CASSLVLDAGPNYEQYF.

This clonotype occurred many times. The J gene is TRBJ2-5, the V gene TRBV10-3; TRBD1 aligns across 9 bases. There are 15 residues in the CDR3. Per the germline V gene, CDR1 is ENHRY and CDR2 is SYGVKD. Trimming took 4 bases from V and 3 from J; bases not matched to a gene: 6. The CDR3 nucleotides are TGTGCCATCAGTGTTCGGACAGGGGCAAAAGAGACCCAGTACTTC. Amino acids: CAISVRTGAKETQYF.

This chain connects TRBV7-2 to TRBJ2-3; 10 nucleotides align to TRBD2. V gave up 2 bases and J gave up 3 bases; unmatched junction bases: 2. This CDR3 contains 15 residues. Germline CDR1 is SGHTA and CDR2 is FQGNSA. In DNA form, the CDR3 reads TGTGCCAGCAGCTTAAAACTAGCGGGGACAGATACGCAGTATTTT. Translation gives CASSLKLAGTDTQYF.

This clonotype came up many times. The chain combines TRBV12-3 or TRBV12-4 with TRBJ1-5, with D maybe TRBD1 (6 bases). The CDR3 is 14 residues long. V lost 6 bases and J lost 3, with 12 bases in between. The CDR3: CASSFRGANQPQHF. CDR3 in DNA: TGTGCCAGCAGCTTCCGGGGGGCCAATCAGCCCCAGCATTTT.

This clonotype was picked up many times. The chain combines TRBV6-2 or TRBV6-3 with TRBJ2-5; 9 positions match TRBD2. V was clipped by 4 bases and J by 5 bases; unmatched bases: 5. The CDR3 totals 14 residues. Germline CDR1 is MNHEY and CDR2 is SVGEGT. CDR3 residues: CASSLAGVDETQYF. In nucleotides, the CDR3 is TGTGCCAGCAGTTTAGCGGGGGTCGACGAGACCCAGTACTTC.

This clonotype was picked up many times. The V gene is TRBV6-5, the J gene TRBJ2-1, with 10 bases aligning to TRBD2. J lost 5 bases, V lost 6 bases, and 13 bases had no gene match. Per germline, CDR1 MNHEY and CDR2 SVGAGI. CDR3 size: 17 residues. In DNA form, the CDR3 reads TGTGCCAGCAGCTCCCTGGGTCTAGCGGGGGTTAACAATGAGCAGTTCTTC. It codes for CASSSLGLAGVNNEQFF.

In this sample, this clonotype turned up many times. The rearrangement uses TRBV18 and TRBJ2-7, with 7 bases identical to TRBD1. The CDR3 loop spans 12 amino acids. V shed 3 bases and J 9 bases; nucleotides not matched to a gene: 5. Germline CDR1 and CDR2: KGHSH and LQKENI. CDR3 loop: CASSPDREGQYF. CDR3 DNA: TGTGCCAGCTCACCTGACAGGGAAGGGCAGTACTTC.